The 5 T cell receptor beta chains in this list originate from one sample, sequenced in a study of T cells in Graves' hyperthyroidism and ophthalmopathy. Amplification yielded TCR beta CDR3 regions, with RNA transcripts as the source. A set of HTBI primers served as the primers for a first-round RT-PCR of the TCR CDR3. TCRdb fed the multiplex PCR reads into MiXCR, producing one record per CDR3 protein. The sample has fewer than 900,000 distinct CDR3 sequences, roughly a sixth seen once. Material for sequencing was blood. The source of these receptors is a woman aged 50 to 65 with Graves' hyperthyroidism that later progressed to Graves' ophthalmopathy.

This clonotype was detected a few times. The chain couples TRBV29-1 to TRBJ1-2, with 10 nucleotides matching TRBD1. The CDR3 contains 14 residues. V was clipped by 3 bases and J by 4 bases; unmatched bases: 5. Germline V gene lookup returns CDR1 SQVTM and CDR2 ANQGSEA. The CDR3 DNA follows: TGCAGCGTTGAGACAGGGGGCACCTCCTATGGCTACACCTTC. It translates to CSVETGGTSYGYTF. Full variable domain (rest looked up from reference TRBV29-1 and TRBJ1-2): SAVISQKPSRDICQRGTSLTIQCQVDSQVTMMFWYRQQPGQSLTLIATANQGSEATYESGFVIDKFPISRPNLTFSTLTVSNMSPEDSSIYLCSVETGGTSYGYTFGSGTRLTVV.

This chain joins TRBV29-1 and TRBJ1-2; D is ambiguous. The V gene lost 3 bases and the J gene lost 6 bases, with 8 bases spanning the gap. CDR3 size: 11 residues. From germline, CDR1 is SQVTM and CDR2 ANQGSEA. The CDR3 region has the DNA TGCAGCGTTGACGGGTCTGATGGCTACACCTTC. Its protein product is CSVDGSDGYTF.

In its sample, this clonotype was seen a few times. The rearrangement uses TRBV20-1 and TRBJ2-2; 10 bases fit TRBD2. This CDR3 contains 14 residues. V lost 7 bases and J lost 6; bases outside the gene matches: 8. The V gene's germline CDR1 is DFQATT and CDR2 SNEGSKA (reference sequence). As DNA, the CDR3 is TGCAGTGTTCCAAGCGGGGGGGCGGCCGGGGAGCTGTTTTTT. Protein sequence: CSVPSGGAAGELFF.

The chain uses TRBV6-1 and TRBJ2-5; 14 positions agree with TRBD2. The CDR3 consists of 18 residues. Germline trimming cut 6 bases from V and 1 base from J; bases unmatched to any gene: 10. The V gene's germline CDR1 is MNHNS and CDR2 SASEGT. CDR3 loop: CASRGLAGGEIPQETQYF. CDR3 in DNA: TGTGCCAGCAGAGGACTAGCGGGGGGCGAAATACCCCAAGAGACCCAGTACTTC.

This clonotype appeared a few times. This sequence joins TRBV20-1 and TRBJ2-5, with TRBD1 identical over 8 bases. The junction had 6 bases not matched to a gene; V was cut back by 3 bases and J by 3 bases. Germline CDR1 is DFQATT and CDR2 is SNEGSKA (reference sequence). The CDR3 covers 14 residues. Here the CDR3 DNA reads TGCAGTGCTAGCCTGAACAGGGGGAAAGAGACCCAGTACTTC. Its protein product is CSASLNRGKETQYF.